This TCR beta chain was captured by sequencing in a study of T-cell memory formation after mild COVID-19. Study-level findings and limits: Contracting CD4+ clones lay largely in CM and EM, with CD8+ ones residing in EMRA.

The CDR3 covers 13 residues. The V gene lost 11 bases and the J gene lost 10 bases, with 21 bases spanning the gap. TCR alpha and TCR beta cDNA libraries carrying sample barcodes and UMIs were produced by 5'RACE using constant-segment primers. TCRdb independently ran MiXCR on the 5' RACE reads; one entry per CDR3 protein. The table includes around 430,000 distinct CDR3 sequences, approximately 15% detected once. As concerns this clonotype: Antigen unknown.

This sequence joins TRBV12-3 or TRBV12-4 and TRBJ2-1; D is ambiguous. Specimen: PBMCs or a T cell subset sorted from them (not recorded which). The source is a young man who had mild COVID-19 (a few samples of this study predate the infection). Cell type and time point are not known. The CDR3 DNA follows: TGTGCCGGAGTTAGGCGCCCCGAAATCGAGCAGTTCTTC. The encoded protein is CAGVRRPEIEQFF.